This T cell receptor beta chain came from a study of blood T cell repertoires in COVID-19. As for the study in general: In each case, the material was cDNA or gDNA derived from T cells, B-cell-depleted T cells, or PBMCs.

TCRdb's copy holds only in-frame clones and misses some; the assay was immunoSEQ multiplex PCR. The sample holds 300,000 or so clones, roughly 90% seen once. Germline assignment: CDR1 SGDLS and CDR2 YYNGEE. The CDR3 totals 16 residues. Trimming cost V 2 bases and J 3 bases; bases outside gene matches: 7. The chain employs TRBV9 and TRBJ2-7; 11 nucleotides match TRBD1. Sample: PBMCs or T cells enriched from blood (not recorded which). The clonotype originates from a man aged 55-75 years who had recovered from COVID-19. The CDR3 DNA reads as TGTGCCAGCAGCGTGGGGCCGGGGACAGGGGGCTACGAGCAGTACTTC. Translation gives CASSVGPGTGGYEQYF. The variable domain in full, with the rest retrieved from reference TRBV9 and TRBJ2-7, is DSGVTQTPKHLITATGQRVTLRCSPRSGDLSVYWYQQSLDQGLQFLIQYYNGEERAKGNILERFSAQQFPDLHSELNLSSLELGDSALYFCASSVGPGTGGYEQYFGPGTRLTVT.